Presented here are 29 T cell receptor beta chains from one specimen sequenced in a study of Ad26.COV2.S vaccination and SARS-CoV-2 variants. Some clones are missing from TCRdb's copy, which holds only in-frame ones; the method was immunoSEQ multiplex PCR. Here the sample spans around 400,000 clones, 75% to 90% being singletons. Treatment noted: over 15 received Ad26.COV2.S at low or high dose, single or two shots; roughly five received placebo; per-sample allocation not given. Day 63 following the first vaccine or placebo injection was when the samples were taken. The sequences come from peripheral blood, collected in a trial of Ad26.COV2.S vaccine versus placebo. Receptors were obtained from a person between 18 and 59 years old who received the Ad26.COV2.S COVID-19 vaccine or a placebo.

This chain links TRBV6-1 with TRBJ2-2; a weak D match, TRBD2 (7 bases). The CDR3 extends over 16 amino acids. V was clipped by 3 bases and J by 2 bases, with 13 bases between them. CDR1 is MNHNS and CDR2 is SASEGT in the germline V gene. This CDR3 reads CASSDRGGVNTGELFF. In DNA form, the CDR3 reads TGTGCCAGCAGTGACAGGGGAGGGGTAAACACCGGGGAGCTGTTTTTT.

This chain links TRBV28 with TRBJ2-2, with 8 bases identical to TRBD2. The germline gives CDR1 MDHEN, CDR2 SYDVKM. The CDR3 spans 17 residues. V lost 8 bases, J lost 0 bases, and 11 bases stayed unmatched. The CDR3 loop is CASQLAALRPNTGELFF. CDR3 sequence (DNA): TGTGCCAGCCAACTAGCGGCACTACGACCGAACACCGGGGAGCTGTTTTTT.

J is TRBJ2-1 and V is TRBV7-3; D is perhaps TRBD1 or TRBD2 (5 bases each). The germline V gene has CDR1 SGHTA and CDR2 FQGTGA. Trimming left V 0 bases short and J 6 bases short, with 12 bases between. This CDR3 contains 15 residues. The CDR3 reads CASSLTGAMSNEQFF. DNA for the CDR3: TGTGCCAGCAGCTTAACCGGGGCAATGAGCAATGAGCAGTTCTTC.

J is TRBJ2-7 and V is TRBV12-3 or TRBV12-4; D perhaps matches TRBD1 (6 bases). V was shortened by 5 bases and J by 2 bases, with 10 bases between the two germline ends. The CDR3 sequence is 13 residues long. The CDR3 DNA sequence: TGTGCCAGCAGTACAGGGTACCCCTACGAGCAGTACTTC. Translating it yields CASSTGYPYEQYF.

The chain recombines TRBV5-1 with TRBJ2-7; TRBD2 might be the D (5 bases). V lost 0 bases and J lost 7, with 17 bases in between. This CDR3 spans 15 amino acids. Per the germline V gene, CDR1 is SGHRS and CDR2 is YFSETQ. The CDR3 is CASSLVAGNSGEQYF. In nucleotides, the CDR3 is TGCGCCAGCAGCTTGGTGGCAGGCAATTCGGGGGAGCAGTACTTC.

This clone was seen a few times. V is TRBV7-9 and J is TRBJ2-1; D ambiguous. V lost 1 base and J lost 6, with 7 bases in between. The CDR3 totals 13 residues. The germline gives CDR1 SEHNR, CDR2 FQNEAQ (reference sequence). The CDR3 loop is CASSLDNSNEQFF. DNA of the CDR3: TGTGCCAGCAGCTTAGACAATAGCAATGAGCAGTTCTTC.

The V call is TRBV7-9, the J call TRBJ2-3; tentative D call: TRBD2 (6 bases). Trimming removed 4 bases from V and 0 bases from J, with 17 bases in between. There are 17 residues in the CDR3. Looked up from germline, CDR1 is SEHNR and CDR2 is FQNEAQ (reference sequence). CDR3 amino acids: CASSWGGALGSTDTQYF. CDR3 nucleotides: TGTGCCAGCAGCTGGGGCGGGGCTTTGGGGAGCACAGATACGCAGTATTTT. Combining the CDR3 with reference TRBV7-9 and TRBJ2-3 gives the whole variable domain DTGVSQNPRHKITKRGQNVTFRCDPISEHNRLYWYRQTLGQGPEFLTYFQNEAQLEKSRLLSDRFSAERPKGSFSTLEIQRTEQGDSAMYLCASSWGGALGSTDTQYFGPGTRLTVL.

The rearrangement uses TRBV5-4 and TRBJ2-3, with D possibly matching TRBD2 (5 bases). CDR3 length equals 14 residues. Trimming cost V 4 bases and J 1 base, with 10 bases left between them. The germline CDR1 and CDR2 sequences are SGHNT and YYREEE (reference sequence). CDR3 coding DNA: TGTGCCAGCAGCGCGGGTCCTCGCACAGATACGCAGTATTTT. Protein product: CASSAGPRTDTQYF. Drawing the rest from reference TRBV5-4 and TRBJ2-3, the complete variable domain is ETGVTQSPTHLIKTRGQQVTLRCSSQSGHNTVSWYQQALGQGPQFIFQYYREEENGRGNFPPRFSGLQFPNYSSELNVNALELDDSALYLCASSAGPRTDTQYFGPGTRLTVL.

The chain employs TRBV28 and TRBJ1-1, with D possibly being TRBD1 (6 bases). Germline lookup yields CDR1 MDHEN and CDR2 SYDVKM. The V end was cut by 6 bases, the J end by 1 base, with 18 bases between. This CDR3 is built from 16 residues. For the CDR3, the DNA is TGTGCCAGCAGCCAAATTCTCAGGGGCAAGAACACTGAAGCTTTCTTT. Its translation is CASSQILRGKNTEAFF.

The chain combines TRBV15 with TRBJ2-5; 7 nucleotides align to TRBD1. The ends lost 0 bases at V and 2 bases at J; junction bases unmatched: 0. From germline, CDR1 is LNHNV and CDR2 YYDKDF (reference sequence). The CDR3 has 14 amino acids. The CDR3 loop is CATSRDRGQETQYF. DNA for the CDR3: TGTGCCACCAGCAGAGACAGGGGGCAAGAGACCCAGTACTTC.

This clone was detected only a few times. This chain joins TRBV7-9 and TRBJ2-7, with a weak D call TRBD2 (6 bases). Per germline, CDR1 SEHNR and CDR2 FQNEAQ (reference sequence). V lost 5 bases and J 7 bases, leaving 18 bases between the germline ends. The CDR3 totals 14 residues. Written as DNA, the CDR3 is TGTGCCAGCAGCCGTACTGGGACGGCGGGGGAGCAGTACTTC. It yields the protein CASSRTGTAGEQYF.

The chain recombines TRBV11-3 with TRBJ2-2, with 8 bases that match TRBD1. CDR1 SGHNT and CDR2 YENEEA come from the germline V gene. The V segment lost 3 bases and the J segment 1 base; nucleotides outside the gene matches: 13. The CDR3 has 19 residues. CDR3 coding DNA: TGTGCCAGCAGCTTCCTAGACAGGGGCCGAATGTTGAACACCGGGGAGCTGTTTTTT. Residues: CASSFLDRGRMLNTGELFF. Variable domain in full (rest from reference TRBV11-3 and TRBJ2-2): EAGVVQSPRYKIIEKKQPVAFWCNPISGHNTLYWYLQNLGQGPELLIRYENEEAVDDSQLPKDRFSAERLKGVDSTLKIQPAELGDSAVYLCASSFLDRGRMLNTGELFFGEGSRLTVL.

The J gene is TRBJ2-2, the V gene TRBV24-1; D perhaps matches TRBD2 (5 bases). The CDR3 totals 13 residues. With 4 bases removed from V and 5 bases from J, the gap between germline ends came to 7 bases. Germline V gene sequence: CDR1 KGHDR, CDR2 SFDVKD. The CDR3 DNA reads TGTGCCACCAGTGAGAGCGGAACCGGGGAGCTGTTTTTT. This sequence encodes CATSESGTGELFF.

This clone was picked up many times. The rearrangement uses TRBV4-2 and TRBJ2-7; 10 bases map to TRBD2. The V gene's germline CDR1 is LGHNA and CDR2 YNFKEQ. This CDR3 has 14 amino acids. With V trimmed by 4 bases and J by 3 bases, 3 bases remained unmatched. CDR3 in amino acids: CASSPLAGGYEQYF. CDR3 nucleotides: TGTGCCAGCAGCCCCTTAGCGGGAGGCTACGAGCAGTACTTC.

The rearrangement links TRBV28 to TRBJ1-5; a possible D gene is TRBD1 (5 bases). Deletions cut 2 bases from V and 6 bases from J, with 8 bases between. The CDR3 has 13 amino acids. In germline, CDR1 is MDHEN, CDR2 SYDVKM. CDR3 region: CASSLIGGQPQHF. CDR3 in DNA: TGTGCCAGCAGTTTAATCGGGGGTCAGCCCCAGCATTTT.

The chain employs TRBV7-3 and TRBJ2-3; D might be TRBD1 (5 bases). Germline loops: CDR1 SGHTA, CDR2 FQGTGA. This CDR3 region has 15 residues. V lost 2 bases to trimming and J lost 1 base, with 10 bases between them. The chain's CDR3 is CASSLGASRTDTQYF. The CDR3 DNA follows: TGTGCCAGCAGCTTAGGGGCGTCCCGCACAGATACGCAGTATTTT.

V and J are TRBV6-6 and TRBJ2-7; 8 nucleotides match TRBD1. V was clipped by 6 bases and J by 4 bases; unmatched bases: 8. CDR3 size: 14 residues. Germline loops: CDR1 MNHNY, CDR2 SVGAGI (reference sequence). CDR3 amino acids: CASSKTGVGYEQYF. In DNA form, the CDR3 reads TGTGCCAGCAGCAAGACAGGGGTCGGGTACGAGCAGTACTTC.

This rearrangement joins TRBV3-1 (or the pseudogene TRBV3-2) to TRBJ1-2; a weak D match, TRBD1 (6 bases). CDR1 LGHDT and CDR2 YNNKEL come from the germline V gene (reference sequence). CDR3 size: 13 residues. V was pared by 10 bases and J by 0 bases, with 12 bases between. The CDR3 DNA follows: TGTGCCACCTACAGGGCGTCTAACTATGGCTACACCTTC. Translated: CATYRASNYGYTF.

This clone was detected a few times. The chain couples TRBV6-6 to TRBJ2-4; 9 bases match TRBD2. CDR3 length equals 15 residues. The germline V gene encodes CDR1 MNHNY and CDR2 SVGAGI (reference sequence). V shed 5 bases, J shed 5 bases, and the junction held 7 bases outside the gene matches. The CDR3 DNA reads as TGTGCCAGCAGTCCGGCGGCGGGAGGGGAAAACATTCAGTACTTC. Amino acid sequence: CASSPAAGGENIQYF.

This chain uses TRBV30 with TRBJ1-5, with a tentative D call TRBD1 (6 bases). The V gene's germline CDR1 is GTSNPN and CDR2 SVGIG (reference sequence). The CDR3 is 13 amino acids. Trimming pared 2 bases from V and 5 bases from J, leaving 10 bases between. The DNA for the CDR3 is TGTGCCTGGAGTAGAGGGGGGGATCAGCCCCAGCATTTT. It is translated as CAWSRGGDQPQHF.

The J gene is TRBJ1-1, the V gene TRBV11-2; 8 nucleotides agree with TRBD1. J gave up 6 bases and V 3 bases, and 6 bases lay outside the gene matches. This CDR3 has 14 amino acids. Germline lookup yields CDR1 SGHAT and CDR2 FQNNGV. The CDR3 is CASSFSIQGAEAFF. In DNA form, the CDR3 reads TGTGCCAGCAGCTTCTCCATACAGGGGGCTGAAGCTTTCTTT.

V usage is TRBV21-1 and J usage is TRBJ2-3; the table's D call of TRBD2 was not tested on the DNA. TRBV21-1 is termed a pseudogene. CDR3 length equals 14 residues. CDR3 protein: CASSTGGVPDTQYF. DNA for the CDR3: TGTGCCAGCAGCACCGGGGGAGTGCCAGATACGCAGTATTTT.

The chain couples TRBV3-1 (or the pseudogene TRBV3-2) to TRBJ2-5; D unclear. The length of the CDR3 is 16 residues. Germline-derived CDR1 and CDR2 are LGHDT and YNNKEL (reference sequence). Trimming took off 2 bases at V and 4 bases at J, with 17 bases between the two ends. CDR3 bases: TGTGCCAGCAGCCAACACGGCTCCGGTCGTCGAGAGACCCAGTACTTC. Its translation is CASSQHGSGRRETQYF.

The V and J genes are TRBV6-5 and TRBJ1-6; no firm D call. The CDR3 extends over 14 amino acids. Trimming stripped 7 bases from V and 10 bases from J, with 17 bases between. CDR1 and CDR2 from the germline V gene are MNHEY and SVGAGI. The CDR3 DNA follows: TGTGCCAGCATAGGAACCGCAACTGCATCACCCCTCCACTTT. This translates into CASIGTATASPLHF.

V gene TRBV19 combines with J gene TRBJ2-2; D ambiguous. The germline gives CDR1 LNHDA, CDR2 SQIVND (reference sequence). CDR3 length: 15 residues. Trimming removed 0 bases at V and 1 base at J, with 6 bases between. The CDR3 region is CASSIDHGNTGELFF. DNA for the CDR3: TGTGCCAGTAGTATAGATCACGGGAACACCGGGGAGCTGTTTTTT.

The chain employs TRBV19 and TRBJ1-3, with D unresolved. Germline values: CDR1 LNHDA, CDR2 SQIVND (reference sequence). The CDR3 covers 15 residues. Trimming stripped 5 bases from V and 1 base from J, with 12 bases between. The CDR3 bases are TGTGCCAGTAGTCTCGAGGGAGCATCTGGAAACACCATATATTTT. This translates into CASSLEGASGNTIYF.

This clone was detected a few times. The rearrangement uses TRBV27 and TRBJ2-7; D ambiguous. CDR3 length: 15 residues. The V gene's germline CDR1 is MNHEY and CDR2 SMNVEV (reference sequence). Trimming pared 4 bases from V and 4 bases from J, leaving 17 bases between. The CDR3 DNA sequence: TGTGCCAGCAGTTCCCAGTCGGACCCCAGGTACGAGCAGTACTTC. This encodes CASSSQSDPRYEQYF.

This chain links TRBV19 with TRBJ2-6; tentatively, D is TRBD1 (6 bases). V lost 5 bases to trimming and J lost 0 bases, with 11 bases between them. Germline V gene sequence: CDR1 LNHDA, CDR2 SQIVND (reference sequence). This CDR3 region has 16 residues. The CDR3 nucleotides read TGTGCCAGTAGTTCGCCAGGGGCCTCTGGGGCCAACGTCCTGACTTTC. Its translation: CASSSPGASGANVLTF.

The table lists this clone with a count of one. The chain uses TRBV10-2 and TRBJ1-1; D might be TRBD1 (5 bases). V lost 6 bases to trimming and J lost 4 bases, with 15 bases between them. Germline V CDR1 and CDR2: WSHSY, SAAADI. The CDR3 contains 14 residues. The CDR3 here is CASSPGIETTEAFF. Here the CDR3 DNA reads TGCGCCAGCAGCCCAGGGATTGAGACCACTGAAGCTTTCTTT.